What follows describes a single T cell receptor (beta chain). Antigen specificity is unknown. Profiled with immunoSEQ multiplex PCR; TCRdb holds only in-frame clones, not every one. Among about 57,000 clones, less than 80% were seen once, and the ten largest hold roughly 15%. The sample is drawn from a study of radiotherapy plus CTLA-4 blockade in lung cancer. Study-wide context: Across the patients, objective responses occurred in approximately 18%, and disease control in under 40%. Broader study findings: Expansion in blood of tumor-derived TCR clones was seen after radiotherapy plus ipilimumab.

The trim removed 5 bases at V and 2 bases at J, leaving 2 bases unmatched. Germline CDR1 is SGHVS and CDR2 is FQNEAQ. The CDR3 sequence is 13 residues long. The source of this sequence is a human donor with non-small cell lung cancer who had a complete response to radiotherapy plus ipilimumab. The sequencing used peripheral blood, collected from a patient treated with radiotherapy plus ipilimumab. This chain joins TRBV7-8 and TRBJ1-2, with TRBD1 identical over 7 bases. DNA of the CDR3: TGTGCCAGCAGCCGACAGGGAAACTATGGCTACACCTTC. Its translation is CASSRQGNYGYTF. Complete variable domain (other parts from reference TRBV7-8 and TRBJ1-2): GAGVSQSPRYKVAKRGQDVALRCDPISGHVSLFWYQQALGQGPEFLTYFQNEAQLDKSGLPSDRFFAERPEGSVSTLKIQRTQQEDSAVYLCASSRQGNYGYTFGSGTRLTVV.